One sample yielded the 3 T cell receptor beta chains listed below, sequenced in a study of siplizumab effects on memory and regulatory T cells. The assay was immunoSEQ multiplex PCR, and TCRdb's table has in-frame clones only and misses some. This sample carries approximately 110,000 clones, 92% of them seen once, and the ten largest clones take under 0.75%. The sequencing input was Tregs sorted from blood. These receptor sequences come from a human donor in good health.

The chain couples TRBV9 to TRBJ1-2; the match to TRBD1 covers 9 bases. V shed 1 base, J shed 8 bases, and the junction held 3 bases outside the gene matches. The CDR3 has 13 amino acids. CDR1 SGDLS and CDR2 YYNGEE come from the germline V gene. The CDR3 DNA reads TGTGCCAGCAGCGTAAGACAGGGGGAAGGCTACACCTTC. It codes for CASSVRQGEGYTF.

The V and J genes are TRBV11-3 and TRBJ2-2, with 7 positions matching TRBD1. From germline, CDR1 is SGHNT and CDR2 YENEEA. CDR3 size: 16 residues. Trimming removed 4 bases from V and 2 bases from J; junction bases left unmatched: 7. CDR3 coding DNA: TGTGCCAGCAGCTGGACCGGGACAGTCAACACCGGGGAGCTGTTTTTT. Protein product: CASSWTGTVNTGELFF.

The V call is TRBV6-6, the J call TRBJ1-2; 9 bases align to TRBD1. The length of the CDR3 is 15 residues. Germline assignment: CDR1 MNHNY and CDR2 SVGAGI (reference sequence). V was clipped by 6 bases and J by 5 bases; unmatched bases: 10. The CDR3 region is CASRPYRGRGYGYTF. The CDR3, as DNA: TGTGCCAGCAGGCCTTACAGGGGGCGCGGGTATGGCTACACCTTC.